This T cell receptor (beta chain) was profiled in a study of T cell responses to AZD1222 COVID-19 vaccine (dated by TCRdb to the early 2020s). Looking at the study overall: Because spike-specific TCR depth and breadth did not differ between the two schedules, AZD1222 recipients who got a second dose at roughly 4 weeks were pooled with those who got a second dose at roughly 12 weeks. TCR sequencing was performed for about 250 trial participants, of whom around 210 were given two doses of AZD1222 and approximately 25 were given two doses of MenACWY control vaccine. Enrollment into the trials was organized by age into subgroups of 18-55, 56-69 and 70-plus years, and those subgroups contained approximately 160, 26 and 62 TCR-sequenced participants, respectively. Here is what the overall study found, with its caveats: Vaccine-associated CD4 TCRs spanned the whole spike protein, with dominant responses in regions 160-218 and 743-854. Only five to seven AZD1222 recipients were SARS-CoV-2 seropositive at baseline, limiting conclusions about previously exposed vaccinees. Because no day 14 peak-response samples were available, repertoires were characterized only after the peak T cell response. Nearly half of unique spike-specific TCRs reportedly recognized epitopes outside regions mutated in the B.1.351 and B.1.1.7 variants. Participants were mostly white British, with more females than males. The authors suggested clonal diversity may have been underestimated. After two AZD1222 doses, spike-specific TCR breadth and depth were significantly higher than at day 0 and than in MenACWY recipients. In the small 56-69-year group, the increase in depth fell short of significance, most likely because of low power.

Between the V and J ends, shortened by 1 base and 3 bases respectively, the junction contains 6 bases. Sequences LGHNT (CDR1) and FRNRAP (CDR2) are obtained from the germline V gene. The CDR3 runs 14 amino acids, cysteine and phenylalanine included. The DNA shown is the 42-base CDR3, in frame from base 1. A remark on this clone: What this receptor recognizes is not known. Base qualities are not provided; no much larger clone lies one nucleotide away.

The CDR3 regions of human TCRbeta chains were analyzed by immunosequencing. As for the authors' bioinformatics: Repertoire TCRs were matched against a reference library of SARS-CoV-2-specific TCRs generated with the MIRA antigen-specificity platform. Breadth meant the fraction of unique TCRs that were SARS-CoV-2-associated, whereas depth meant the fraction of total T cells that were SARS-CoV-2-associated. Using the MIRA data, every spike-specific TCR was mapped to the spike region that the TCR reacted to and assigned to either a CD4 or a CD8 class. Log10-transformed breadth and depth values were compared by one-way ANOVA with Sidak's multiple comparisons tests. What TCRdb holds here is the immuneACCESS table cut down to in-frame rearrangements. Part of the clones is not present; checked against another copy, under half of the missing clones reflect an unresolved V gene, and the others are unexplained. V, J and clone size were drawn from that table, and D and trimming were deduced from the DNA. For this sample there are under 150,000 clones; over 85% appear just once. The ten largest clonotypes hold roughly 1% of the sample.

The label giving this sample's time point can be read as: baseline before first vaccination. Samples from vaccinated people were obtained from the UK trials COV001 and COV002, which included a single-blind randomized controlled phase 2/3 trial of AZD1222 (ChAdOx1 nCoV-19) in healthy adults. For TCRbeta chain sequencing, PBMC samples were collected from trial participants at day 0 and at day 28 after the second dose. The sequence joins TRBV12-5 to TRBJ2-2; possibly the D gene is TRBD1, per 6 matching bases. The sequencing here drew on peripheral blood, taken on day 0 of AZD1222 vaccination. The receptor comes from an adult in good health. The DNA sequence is TGTGCTAGTGGTTTGGGACAGGACACCGGGGAGCTGTTTTTT. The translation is CASGLGQDTGELFF.